The 27 T cell receptor beta chains below come from one sample, sequenced in a study of OX40 agonist ivuxolimab in advanced cancers. The library was produced with the immunoSEQ multiplex PCR assay. The table comes from immuneACCESS by way of TCRdb, which keeps in-frame sequences with V and J called. Part of the clones is missing from these tables; in studies checked, under half for an unresolved V gene and the rest for unknown reasons. The sample yields tens of thousands of clones; roughly nine tenths were counted once. Less than 15% of the sample is in the top ten clones. The source was CD4+ or CD8+ T cells sorted from blood, collected in a trial of the OX40 agonist ivuxolimab. These receptors were taken from an adult with an advanced solid tumor such as melanoma, head and neck, liver or kidney cancer.

The CDR3 region has the DNA TGTGCCAGCAGTTACCCGACAGGAGGGCAAGAGACCCAGTACTTC. Translation: CASSYPTGGQETQYF. The chain is built from TRBV7-9 and TRBJ2-5, with D possibly called TRBD1 or TRBD2 (6 bases each). The germline V and J ends were trimmed by 6 bases and 2 bases, with 16 bases remaining between them. Germline CDR1 reads SEHNR; CDR2 reads FQNEAQ (reference sequence). The CDR3 totals 15 residues.

In this sample, this clone turned up a few times. The chain couples TRBV19 to TRBJ2-7, with D maybe TRBD1 (5 bases). Trimming removed 5 bases at V and 0 bases at J, with 8 bases between. The CDR3 consists of 13 residues. The germline gives CDR1 LNHDA, CDR2 SQIVND (reference sequence). The DNA of the CDR3 is TGTGCCAGTAGTCAACAGGACTCCTACGAGCAGTACTTC. Encoded protein: CASSQQDSYEQYF.

Turning to this clone: No conserved phenylalanine or tryptophan ends this CDR3, so it is likely a read error. This chain connects TRBV6-6 to TRBJ1-6; D is possibly TRBD1 (5 bases). Trimming removed 4 bases at V and 7 bases at J, with 11 bases between. From germline, CDR1 is MNHNY and CDR2 SVGAGI (reference sequence). The CDR3 contains 14 residues. In nucleotides, the CDR3 is TGTGCCAGCAGTTCGGTGAACAGGAATTCACCCCTCCACCTT. Amino acids: CASSSVNRNSPLHL.

The gene calls are TRBV7-9 and TRBJ2-2; D is ambiguous. Germline V gene data show CDR1 as SEHNR and CDR2 as FQNEAQ (reference sequence). Trimming left V 6 bases short and J 7 bases short, with 9 bases between. The CDR3 covers 12 residues. The CDR3 here is CASSMYDGELFF. In DNA, the CDR3 is TGTGCCAGCAGTATGTATGACGGGGAGCTGTTTTTT.

DNA of the CDR3: TGCGCCAGCAGCTTGGCCCGGACAGGGGGCGAGAAAAACATTCAGTACTTC. It yields the protein CASSLARTGGEKNIQYF. The chain combines TRBV5-1 with TRBJ2-4, with 11 bases aligning to TRBD1. There are 17 residues in the CDR3. J gave up 4 bases and V 0 bases, and 6 bases lay outside the gene matches. Germline V gene data show CDR1 as SGHRS and CDR2 as YFSETQ.

The CDR3 region is CASSYGGEGTEAFF. The CDR3 nucleotides are TGTGCCAGCAGTTACGGGGGAGAGGGCACTGAAGCTTTCTTT. The gene calls are TRBV6-5 and TRBJ1-1; perhaps TRBD1 as D (5 bases). The CDR3 is 14 amino acids. The V gene lost 2 bases and the J gene lost 4 bases, with 11 bases spanning the gap. CDR1 is MNHEY and CDR2 is SVGAGI in the germline V gene.

This clone is a singleton in its sample. The rearrangement links TRBV19 to TRBJ1-3, with unresolved D. The germline V and J ends were trimmed by 1 base and 0 bases, with 16 bases remaining between them. The V gene's germline CDR1 is LNHDA and CDR2 SQIVND (reference sequence). The CDR3 covers 18 residues. CDR3 sequence (DNA): TGTGCCAGTAGTATAGGAGAAGGGCATTCCCCCTCTGGAAACACCATATATTTT. It translates to CASSIGEGHSPSGNTIYF.

The rearrangement links TRBV7-6 to TRBJ2-7, with D perhaps TRBD1 (6 bases). Germline values: CDR1 SGHVS, CDR2 FNYEAQ. V shed 5 bases and J shed 5 bases, with 19 bases lying between them. The CDR3 length is 15 residues. The CDR3 reads CASSRGDTRVDEQYF. As DNA, the CDR3 is TGTGCCAGCAGCCGAGGGGACACCCGTGTGGACGAGCAGTACTTC.

The CDR3 DNA sequence: TGTGCCAGCAGCCCAGGCGGGGGCTCCTACAATGAGCAGTTCTTC. Protein: CASSPGGGSYNEQFF. The rearrangement links TRBV7-3 to TRBJ2-1; TRBD2 matches at 7 bases. Germline V gene sequence: CDR1 SGHTA, CDR2 FQGTGA. V was clipped by 5 bases and J by 0 bases; unmatched bases: 4. This CDR3 comprises 15 residues.

The V and J genes are TRBV6-1 and TRBJ2-7; D gene unclear. The CDR3 sequence is 12 residues long. V was pared by 1 base and J by 6 bases, with 7 bases between. CDR1 and CDR2 (germline): MNHNS, SASEGT. The CDR3 nucleotides read TGTGCCAGCAGTGAAGTCCCCCCCGAGCAGTACTTC. Protein sequence: CASSEVPPEQYF.

This sequence joins TRBV7-8 and TRBJ2-3, with TRBD2 matching over 7 bases. The V segment lost 5 bases and the J segment 2 bases; nucleotides outside the gene matches: 7. This CDR3 comprises 15 residues. The germline gives CDR1 SGHVS, CDR2 FQNEAQ. The CDR3 DNA sequence: TGTGCCAGCAGCCCAGGGACTACCTACACAGATACGCAGTATTTT. It translates to CASSPGTTYTDTQYF. Variable domain in full (rest from reference TRBV7-8 and TRBJ2-3): GAGVSQSPRYKVAKRGQDVALRCDPISGHVSLFWYQQALGQGPEFLTYFQNEAQLDKSGLPSDRFFAERPEGSVSTLKIQRTQQEDSAVYLCASSPGTTYTDTQYFGPGTRLTVL.

There are a few counts of this clone. The J gene is TRBJ2-7, the V gene TRBV14; 8 nucleotides line up with TRBD1. Trimming cost V 4 bases and J 2 bases; bases outside gene matches: 4. Per the germline V gene, CDR1 is SGHDN and CDR2 is FVKESK. CDR3 size: 14 residues. CDR3 sequence (DNA): TGTGCCAGCAGCCCCCGGGACAGGCCCTACGAGCAGTACTTC. Its translation: CASSPRDRPYEQYF.

The chain combines TRBV29-1 with TRBJ1-4, with D possibly matching TRBD1 (6 bases). The germline CDR1 and CDR2 sequences are SQVTM and ANQGSEA. The V and J ends lost 7 bases and 4 bases respectively, with 13 bases between them. The CDR3 sequence is 13 residues long. In DNA, the CDR3 is TGCAGCGGTCACAGGGACATTAATGAAAAACTGTTTTTT. Its translation: CSGHRDINEKLFF.

The chain is built from TRBV9 and TRBJ2-1; 8 nucleotides line up with TRBD2. From germline, CDR1 is SGDLS and CDR2 YYNGEE. The V and J ends lost 0 bases and 8 bases, in that order; junction bases with no gene match: 7. The CDR3 is made up of 15 amino acids. CDR3 region: CASSVGSGGMDEQFF. CDR3 coding DNA: TGTGCCAGCAGCGTAGGTTCGGGGGGGATGGATGAGCAGTTCTTC.

This clone showed up just once. The chain recombines TRBV28 with TRBJ1-5; D remains unclear. Germline-derived CDR1 and CDR2 are MDHEN and SYDVKM. The CDR3 extends over 14 amino acids. V dropped 7 bases and J dropped 2 bases, with 12 bases sitting between them. The CDR3 sequence: CASTFDKGNQPQHF. CDR3 bases: TGTGCCAGCACCTTCGACAAAGGCAATCAGCCCCAGCATTTT.

The chain uses TRBV5-6 and TRBJ1-2; D is perhaps TRBD1 (6 bases). The ends were cut back, 4 bases at V and 4 bases at J, with 20 bases in the middle. CDR1 and CDR2 from the germline V gene are SGHDT and YYEEEE. The CDR3 totals 16 residues. In DNA form, the CDR3 reads TGTGCCAGCAGCGCGGGTCGGACAGCCCGCGCCTATGGCTACACCTTC. This sequence encodes CASSAGRTARAYGYTF.

This clone was seen once. This chain uses TRBV7-8 with TRBJ1-3; weak D call: TRBD1 (5 bases). The CDR3 runs to 14 residues. From germline, CDR1 is SGHVS and CDR2 FQNEAQ. V shed 5 bases and J shed 1 base, with 9 bases lying between them. DNA of the CDR3: TGTGCCAGCAGCCCCTGGGGGTCTGGAAACACCATATATTTT. Translated, it gives CASSPWGSGNTIYF.

V is TRBV6-1 and J is TRBJ1-1, with D perhaps matching TRBD1 (6 bases). Trimming removed 3 bases from V and 1 base from J, with 9 bases in between. This CDR3 region has 14 residues. Germline V CDR1 and CDR2: MNHNS, SASEGT. CDR3: CASSEWGANTEAFF. DNA of the CDR3: TGTGCCAGCAGTGAGTGGGGGGCGAACACTGAAGCTTTCTTT.

About this clone itself: Other DNA sequences in the same sample also yield this CDR3. V usage is TRBV27 and J usage is TRBJ1-2; D gene uncertain. The CDR3 extends over 13 amino acids. Trimming took 2 bases from V and 1 from J, leaving 5 bases between them. Germline V gives CDR1 MNHEY, CDR2 SMNVEV (reference sequence). The CDR3 sequence is CASSLEGNYGYTF. The CDR3 DNA sequence: TGTGCCAGCAGTTTAGAGGGTAACTATGGCTACACCTTC.

The table lists this clone with a count of one. The chain joins TRBV6-5 to TRBJ1-5; the match to TRBD1 covers 9 bases. Germline CDR1 and CDR2: MNHEY and SVGAGI. CDR3 size: 14 residues. V dropped 6 bases and J dropped 6; count of bases not matched to a gene: 6. The CDR3 region is CASRPGTGSQPQHF. For the CDR3, the DNA is TGTGCCAGCAGACCCGGGACAGGGAGTCAGCCCCAGCATTTT.

The V and J genes are TRBV18 and TRBJ1-1, with D tentatively TRBD1 (6 bases). Trimming removed 0 bases at V and 1 base at J, with 12 bases between. The CDR3 contains 16 residues. The germline CDR1 and CDR2 sequences are KGHSH and LQKENI. The CDR3 region is CASSPPGVGGNTEAFF. The CDR3 bases are TGTGCCAGCTCACCACCAGGGGTAGGGGGGAACACTGAAGCTTTCTTT.

The chain couples TRBV5-1 to TRBJ1-2; D is undetermined. V dropped 4 bases and J dropped 5 bases, with 15 bases sitting between them. The CDR3 totals 14 residues. Germline CDR1 and CDR2: SGHRS and YFSETQ. Written as DNA, the CDR3 is TGCGCCAGCAGCCCGGAGGGCAGCATTTATGGCTACACCTTC. Protein: CASSPEGSIYGYTF.

The DNA of the CDR3 is TGCGCCAGCAGCTTGGATTATGGGTTAGAGACCCAGTACTTC. This sequence encodes CASSLDYGLETQYF. The chain recombines TRBV5-1 with TRBJ2-5, with D unresolved. The germline V gene encodes CDR1 SGHRS and CDR2 YFSETQ. This CDR3 region has 14 residues. The ends were cut back, 0 bases at V and 4 bases at J, with 10 bases in the middle.

This clone has only one observation. This sequence joins TRBV4-1 and TRBJ1-1; D remains unclear. This CDR3 has 13 residues. The germline CDR1 and CDR2 sequences are MGHRA and YSYEKL. The germline V and J ends were trimmed by 8 bases and 5 bases, with 15 bases remaining between them. Here the CDR3 reads CASSVPPGTEAFF. As DNA, the CDR3 is TGCGCCAGCTCGGTCCCCCCAGGTACTGAAGCTTTCTTT.

This sequence joins TRBV7-9 and TRBJ2-3; D remains ambiguous. V was cut by 1 base and J by 6 bases, with 23 bases left in between. The CDR3 totals 18 residues. Germline V gene lookup returns CDR1 SEHNR and CDR2 FQNEAQ (reference sequence). The CDR3 DNA sequence: TGTGCCAGCAGCTTAGGGTCGGGTAGTGGGGAACCCGGGGATACGCAGTATTTT. Protein sequence: CASSLGSGSGEPGDTQYF. The full variable domain, in which reference TRBV7-9 and TRBJ2-3 provide the parts outside the CDR3, is DTGVSQNPRHKITKRGQNVTFRCDPISEHNRLYWYRQTLGQGPEFLTYFQNEAQLEKSRLLSDRFSAERPKGSFSTLEIQRTEQGDSAMYLCASSLGSGSGEPGDTQYFGPGTRLTVL.

This rearrangement joins TRBV5-6 to TRBJ2-2, with D possibly TRBD2 on 6 matching bases. Per the germline V gene, CDR1 is SGHDT and CDR2 is YYEEEE. The CDR3 has 17 amino acids. V was clipped by 0 bases and J by 7 bases, with 19 bases between them. CDR3: CASSLATTSSSLGELFF. The DNA of the CDR3 is TGTGCCAGCAGCTTGGCCACGACTAGTAGTTCACTCGGGGAGCTGTTTTTT.

This chain connects TRBV6-5 to TRBJ1-1; D unresolved. The V gene's germline CDR1 is MNHEY and CDR2 SVGAGI. The CDR3 contains 13 residues. The ends were cut back, 0 bases at V and 11 bases at J, with 13 bases in the middle. CDR3 DNA sequence: TGTGCCAGCAGTTACTCCAGTACATCAATCGCTTTCTTT. Protein product: CASSYSSTSIAFF.